This is a list of T cell receptor beta chains from one sample in a study of blood T cell repertoires in COVID-19. Generated by immunoSEQ multiplex PCR, the TCRdb table keeps only in-frame clones and is missing some. The data hold about 27,000 clones, with more than 80% observed a single time. The specimen was peripheral blood. These receptors were collected from a woman of 80 years or more with acute or convalescent COVID-19. Each CDR3 is given with its conserved first and last residue. A D gene is named only where the DNA matches it firmly. Only some rows state a clone size, as once, few, many or a class for expanded clones.

j_call d_call clone_size v_call cdr3_nt cdr3_aa
TRBJ1-1 - - TRBV15 TGTGCCACCAGCAGAGGCCCGGGTTGGGCTGAAGCTTTCTTT CATSRGPGWAEAFF
TRBJ2-3 - few TRBV4-2 TGTGCCAGCAGCCAAGATAGGTTGGCTACTAACATGAATTTT CASSQDRLATNMNF
TRBJ2-3 TRBD1 once TRBV7-3 TGTGCCAGCAGCCCGGACAGGGGAGGCACAGATACGCAGTATTTT CASSPDRGGTDTQYF
TRBJ2-2 - - TRBV14 TGTGCCAGCAGCCCATTGGGACTTAACACCGGGGAGCTGTTTTTT CASSPLGLNTGELFF
TRBJ1-1 - - TRBV11-3 TGTGCCAGCAGCCCCGGTGCGGGCGCTGAAGCTTTCTTT CASSPGAGAEAFF
TRBJ2-7 - - TRBV7-2 TGTGCCAGCAGCCACAGCTCCTACGAGCAGTACTTC CASSHSSYEQYF
TRBJ1-1 - - TRBV7-2 TGTGCCAGCAGCTTTTTTAGACAGAGACGTGAAGCTTTCTTT CASSFFRQRREAFF
TRBJ2-7 - - TRBV29-1 TGCAGCGCAGGGGAAAGCTCCTACGAGCAGTACTTC CSAGESSYEQYF
TRBJ2-2 TRBD2 - TRBV28 TGTGCCAGCAGTCCCGGACTAGCGGGATCCGGGGAGCTGTTTTTT CASSPGLAGSGELFF
TRBJ2-7 - - TRBV7-6 TGTGCCAGCAGCTTAGGACAGGCACACAAGGATTACGAGCAGTACTTC CASSLGQAHKDYEQYF
TRBJ1-1 - - TRBV21-1 TGTGCCAGCAGCAAAGTGGGGCAGGGGTTGGTGAACACTGAAGCTTTCTTT CASSKVGQGLVNTEAFF
TRBJ1-4 TRBD1 medium-sized TRBV7-9 TGTGCCACCGAACTGGGACAGGGAGAAAAACTGTTTTTT CATELGQGEKLFF
TRBJ1-1 - - TRBV4-1 TGCGCCAGCAGCCGCGGGGAGAACACTGAAGCTTTCTTT CASSRGENTEAFF
TRBJ1-2 - few TRBV2 TGTGCCAGCAGTGAACAGGCAGTCGGCTACACCTTC CASSEQAVGYTF
TRBJ2-1 - few TRBV9 TGTGCCAGCAGCGTAGGTAGTTCAGGCAATGAGCAGTTCTTC CASSVGSSGNEQFF
TRBJ2-2 TRBD2 - TRBV27 TGTGCCAGCAGTCGCTCGGGAGGGAACACCGGGGAGCTGTTTTTT CASSRSGGNTGELFF
TRBJ2-1 TRBD2 - TRBV27 TGTGCCAGCAGTTTATCGCCATGGACAGGGAAGGGTATAGCGGGAGGGGGCTGGGATGAGCAGTTCTTC CASSLSPWTGKGIAGGGWDEQFF
TRBJ2-7 - - TRBV28 TGTGCCAGCAGTAGCCCGGGACTCGGCTACGAGCAGTACTTC CASSSPGLGYEQYF
TRBJ1-6 - - TRBV5-6 TGTGCCAGCAGCCCCGGTGTGCTAGCGAATTCACCCCTCCACTTT CASSPGVLANSPLHF
TRBJ2-1 TRBD2 - TRBV27 TGTGCCAGCAGTTTAGTCAGCGGGGGGGCCCGGGCCCACAATGAGCAGTTCTTC CASSLVSGGARAHNEQFF
TRBJ2-7 TRBD1 few TRBV28 TGTGCCAGCAGTACGGACAGGGCCCACGAGCAGTACTTC CASSTDRAHEQYF
TRBJ1-2 - - TRBV30 TGTGCCTGGAGTCCCCCCCGCAGGGCTCGAGGCTACACCTTC CAWSPPRRARGYTF
TRBJ1-1 TRBD1 - TRBV18 TGTGCCAGCTCAGCCAGGGGGCTTACTGAAGCTTTCTTT CASSARGLTEAFF
TRBJ1-2 - - TRBV18 TGTGCCAGCTCAACGGGGGTCCACTTCTTCTTC CASSTGVHFFF
TRBJ1-2 TRBD1 - TRBV27 TGTGCCAGCAAGTTGGGGCGGGACAGGGTGTTTGGCTACACCTTC CASKLGRDRVFGYTF
TRBJ1-3 TRBD1 - TRBV6-5 TGTGCCAGCAGTATTCCGGGACAGGTGAACACCATATATTTT CASSIPGQVNTIYF
TRBJ1-4 TRBD1 - TRBV7-9 TGTGCCAGCAGCTTAGGAGACAGGGGGCGAGAAAAACTGTTTTTT CASSLGDRGREKLFF
TRBJ1-1 - - TRBV19 TGTGCCAGTAGAAAGGGGTCAATCACGAACACTGAAGCTTTCTTT CASRKGSITNTEAFF
TRBJ2-7 - - TRBV25-1 TGTGCCAGCAGTCCCTCCGGGATCTTATCAGGCGAGCAGTACTTC CASSPSGILSGEQYF